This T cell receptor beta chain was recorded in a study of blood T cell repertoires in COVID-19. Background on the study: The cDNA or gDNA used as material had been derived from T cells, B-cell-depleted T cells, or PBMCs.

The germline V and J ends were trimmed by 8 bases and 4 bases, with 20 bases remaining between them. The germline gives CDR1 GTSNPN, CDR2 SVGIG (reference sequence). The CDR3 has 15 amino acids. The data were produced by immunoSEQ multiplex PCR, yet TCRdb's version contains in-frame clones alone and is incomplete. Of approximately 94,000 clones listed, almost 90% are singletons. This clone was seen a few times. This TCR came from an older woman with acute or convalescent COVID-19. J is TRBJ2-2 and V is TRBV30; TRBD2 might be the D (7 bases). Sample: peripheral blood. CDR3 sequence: CAASRGGARTGELFF. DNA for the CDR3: TGTGCCGCCTCTAGAGGGGGGGCACGCACCGGGGAGCTGTTTTTT. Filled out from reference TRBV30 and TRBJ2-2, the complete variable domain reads SQTIHQWPATLVQPVGSPLSLECTVEGTSNPNLYWYRQAAGRGLQLLFYSVGIGQISSEVPQNLSASRPQDRQFILSSKKLLLSDSGFYLCAASRGGARTGELFFGEGSRLTVL.